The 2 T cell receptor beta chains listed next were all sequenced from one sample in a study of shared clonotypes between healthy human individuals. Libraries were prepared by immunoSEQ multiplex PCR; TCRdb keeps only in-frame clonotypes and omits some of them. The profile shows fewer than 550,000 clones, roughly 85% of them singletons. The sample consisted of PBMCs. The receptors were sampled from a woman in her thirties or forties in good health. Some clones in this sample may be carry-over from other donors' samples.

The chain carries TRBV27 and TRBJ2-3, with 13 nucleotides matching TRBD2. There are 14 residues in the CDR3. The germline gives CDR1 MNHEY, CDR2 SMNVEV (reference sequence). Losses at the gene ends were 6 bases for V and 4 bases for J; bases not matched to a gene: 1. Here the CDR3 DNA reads TGTGCCAGCAGACTAGCGGGAGGGCCAGATACGCAGTATTTT. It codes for CASRLAGGPDTQYF.

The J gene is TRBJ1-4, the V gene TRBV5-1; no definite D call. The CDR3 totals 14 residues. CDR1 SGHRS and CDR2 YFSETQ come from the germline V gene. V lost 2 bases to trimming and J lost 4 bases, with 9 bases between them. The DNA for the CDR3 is TGCGCCAGCAGCTTCGGCAGAGATAATGAAAAACTGTTTTTT. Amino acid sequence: CASSFGRDNEKLFF.